The present TCR beta chain was sequenced within a study of cytomegalovirus exposure and HLA in healthy donors. Study-wide results and caveats: In a later analysis, a missense DCLRE1C variant was linked to TCR beta V- and J-gene trimming.

Unmatched junction bases numbered 2, after V lost 4 bases and J lost 5 bases. The CDR3 spans 13 residues. CDR1 SGHVS and CDR2 FQNEAQ come from the germline V gene. Primers for the PCR totalled 60 Vbeta and 13 Jbeta. TCRdb's table, derived via immunoSEQ multiplex PCR, lists solely in-frame clones and lacks some. The data hold about 180,000 clones, with 75% to 80% observed a single time. Comments on this clone: Antigen unknown.

J is TRBJ1-5 and V is TRBV7-8, with 7 nucleotides matching TRBD1. The material sequenced was PBMCs. The receptor comes from a man aged 40-49 years in good health and CMV-seropositive. CDR3 DNA: TGTGCCAGCAGCTCAGACAGGGATCAGCCCCAGCATTTT. This encodes CASSSDRDQPQHF.